The 13 T cell receptor beta chains below come from one sample, sequenced in a study of cytomegalovirus exposure and HLA in healthy donors. Primers: 60 Vbeta forward and 13 Jbeta reverse. Sequencing used immunoSEQ multiplex PCR; TCRdb keeps in-frame clones, though not all of them. The sample lists 130,000 to 150,000 clones; approximately 77% were seen once. Sequencing was performed on PBMCs. The receptors were sampled from a woman aged 50 to 60 in good health and CMV-seronegative.

The chain combines TRBV5-1 with TRBJ1-1; D remains unclear. The V end lost 2 bases, the J end lost 11 bases, and 16 bases lay between the germline ends. Germline CDR1 is SGHRS and CDR2 is YFSETQ. The CDR3 spans 13 residues. The CDR3 DNA follows: TGCGCCAGCAGCTTAGGAAGAATGGAGAATGCTTTCTTT. It codes for CASSLGRMENAFF.

The J gene is TRBJ1-6, the V gene TRBV5-1; D is possibly TRBD1 (6 bases). V was trimmed by 4 bases and J by 9 bases, leaving 17 bases between them. Germline V gene data show CDR1 as SGHRS and CDR2 as YFSETQ. The CDR3 covers 15 residues. The chain's CDR3 is CASSLLTQGSSPLHF. The CDR3 nucleotides read TGCGCCAGCAGCCTTCTAACGCAGGGGAGTTCACCCCTCCACTTT.

This clone was counted only a few times. The CDR3, as DNA: TGCGCCAGCAGCTACCGGGAGTACTATGGCTACACCTTC. Amino acids: CASSYREYYGYTF. This chain connects TRBV5-1 to TRBJ1-2, with unresolved D. Germline-derived CDR1 and CDR2 are SGHRS and YFSETQ. V was shortened by 3 bases and J by 3 bases, with 9 bases between the two germline ends. The CDR3 covers 13 residues.

The chain carries TRBV6-1 and TRBJ2-7, with D possibly matching TRBD1 (6 bases). Looked up from germline, CDR1 is MNHNS and CDR2 is SASEGT. The CDR3 has 13 residues. Deletions cut 2 bases from V and 6 bases from J, with 11 bases between. The CDR3 DNA reads as TGTGCCAGCAGTGAAACACAGGGTCTCGAGCAGTACTTC. Its protein product is CASSETQGLEQYF.

The DNA of the CDR3 is TGCGCCAGCAGCCCGACAGGGAACACTGAAGCTTTCTTT. It is translated as CASSPTGNTEAFF. The V gene is TRBV5-1, the J gene TRBJ1-1, with D perhaps matching TRBD1 (6 bases). This CDR3 has 13 amino acids. In germline, CDR1 is SGHRS, CDR2 YFSETQ. V shed 4 bases and J shed 1 base, with 8 bases lying between them.

This clone was detected only a few times. CDR3: CASRPTRDRVFTNEKLFF. The CDR3 bases are TGTGCCAGCAGGCCTACCCGGGACAGGGTTTTTACTAATGAAAAACTGTTTTTT. The chain joins TRBV27 to TRBJ1-4; 9 bases agree with TRBD1. CDR1 is MNHEY, CDR2 SMNVEV, per germline (reference sequence). Trimming at V came to 6 bases and at J to 2 bases, leaving 13 bases not matched to a gene. The CDR3 has 18 residues.

J is TRBJ2-1 and V is TRBV10-3, with 8 bases aligning to TRBD2. CDR1 is ENHRY, CDR2 SYGVKD, per germline. The ends lost 6 bases at V and 4 bases at J; junction bases unmatched: 11. The CDR3 consists of 16 residues. CDR3: CAIRDTPGLGYNEQFF. The DNA of the CDR3 is TGTGCCATCAGGGACACTCCGGGACTAGGATACAATGAGCAGTTCTTC.

This clone was counted between two and nine times. V usage is TRBV6-6 and J usage is TRBJ1-5, with 9 bases lining up with TRBD1. V shed 6 bases and J 7 bases; nucleotides not matched to a gene: 10. The CDR3 consists of 15 residues. Germline V gene sequence: CDR1 MNHNY, CDR2 SVGAGI (reference sequence). CDR3 in DNA: TGTGCCAGCAGATTCCGGGACAGGGACCCCCAGCCCCAGCATTTT. Its protein is CASRFRDRDPQPQHF.

The gene calls are TRBV10-1 and TRBJ2-7; the match to TRBD1 covers 9 bases. V shed 4 bases, J shed 7 bases, and the junction held 8 bases outside the gene matches. Germline CDR1 is WNHNN and CDR2 is SYGVQD (reference sequence). The CDR3 runs 14 residues. The CDR3 sequence: CASSGTGQGREQYF. CDR3 coding DNA: TGCGCCAGCAGTGGGACGGGACAGGGACGAGAGCAGTACTTC.

The gene calls are TRBV15 and TRBJ2-1; tentatively, D is TRBD1 (5 bases). CDR1 and CDR2 (germline): LNHNV, YYDKDF (reference sequence). The CDR3 spans 17 residues. Trimming removed 0 bases from V and 0 bases from J, with 12 bases in between. CDR3 nucleotides: TGTGCCACCAGCAGAGATATGACAGAGAGCTCCTACAATGAGCAGTTCTTC. Protein: CATSRDMTESSYNEQFF.

The chain recombines TRBV19 with TRBJ2-1; 10 nucleotides agree with TRBD2. There are 14 residues in the CDR3. Germline CDR1 is LNHDA and CDR2 is SQIVND (reference sequence). Unmatched junction bases numbered 2, after V lost 4 bases and J lost 5 bases. The chain's CDR3 is CASSTSGGHNEQFF. The CDR3 region has the DNA TGTGCCAGTAGTACTAGCGGGGGCCACAATGAGCAGTTCTTC.

The chain combines TRBV6-5 with TRBJ1-3, with D maybe TRBD1 (6 bases). The CDR3 runs 16 residues. V dropped 2 bases and J dropped 4 bases, with 15 bases sitting between them. Germline V CDR1 and CDR2: MNHEY, SVGAGI. The CDR3 here is CASSYPRQVDGNTIYF. CDR3 nucleotides: TGTGCCAGCAGTTACCCTCGACAGGTTGACGGAAACACCATATATTTT.

The rearrangement uses TRBV6-6 and TRBJ1-2; 8 bases are shared with TRBD1. This CDR3 has 14 amino acids. Germline lookup yields CDR1 MNHNY and CDR2 SVGAGI (reference sequence). V gave up 7 bases and J gave up 5 bases; unmatched junction bases: 9. The CDR3 loop reads CASTQDRGWYGYTF. CDR3 DNA sequence: TGTGCCAGCACACAAGACAGGGGATGGTATGGCTACACCTTC.